The 26 T cell receptor beta chains in this list originate from one sample, sequenced in a study of cytotoxic CD8 clonotypes in ibrutinib-treated CLL. Only in-frame clones appear in the TCRdb table, and some are missing; sequencing was by immunoSEQ multiplex PCR. The sample lists some 130,000 clones, around 85% seen once, with roughly 1.9% in the top ten. The starting material was PBMCs, obtained after 24 months of ibrutinib treatment. These TCRs come from a human donor with chronic lymphocytic leukemia.

The chain uses TRBV4-3 and TRBJ2-1; a weak D match, TRBD2 (7 bases). This CDR3 region has 16 residues. V lost 0 bases, J lost 3 bases, and 12 bases lay in between. CDR1 and CDR2 from the germline V gene are LGHNA and YSLEER. CDR3 loop: CASSQEGGGGYNEQFF. The CDR3 DNA reads TGCGCCAGCAGCCAAGAGGGCGGGGGCGGCTACAATGAGCAGTTCTTC.

V usage is TRBV7-2 and J usage is TRBJ1-5, with D uncertain. The V end lost 1 base, the J end lost 2 bases, and 9 bases lay between the germline ends. This CDR3 has 15 amino acids. The V gene's germline CDR1 is SGHTA and CDR2 FQGNSA. The CDR3 is CASSLVAFGNQPQHF. The DNA for the CDR3 is TGTGCCAGCAGCTTAGTGGCTTTCGGCAATCAGCCCCAGCATTTT.

This clone was detected only a few times. The rearrangement uses TRBV30 and TRBJ1-5; TRBD1 might be the D (6 bases). Trimming left V 6 bases short and J 5 bases short, with 17 bases between. The CDR3 contains 14 residues. Germline assignment: CDR1 GTSNPN and CDR2 SVGIG (reference sequence). The CDR3 sequence is CACQHTGSHQPQHF. The CDR3, as DNA: TGTGCCTGTCAGCATACAGGGTCCCATCAGCCCCAGCATTTT.

The chain employs TRBV5-6 and TRBJ2-4, with D hard to call. This CDR3 comprises 14 residues. The germline V and J ends were trimmed by 5 bases and 1 base, with 10 bases remaining between them. From germline, CDR1 is SGHDT and CDR2 YYEEEE. The chain's CDR3 is CASRRVGAKNIQYF. CDR3 sequence (DNA): TGTGCCAGCAGACGAGTTGGGGCCAAAAACATTCAGTACTTC.

The V gene is TRBV2, the J gene TRBJ1-2, with a possible D match to TRBD1 (5 bases). This CDR3 comprises 15 residues. The germline V and J ends were trimmed by 7 bases and 1 base, with 16 bases remaining between them. Germline assignment: CDR1 SNHLY and CDR2 FYNNEI. The DNA of the CDR3 is TGTGCCAGCACCTCCGAGAGGAGGGGTAACTATGGCTACACCTTC. Residues: CASTSERRGNYGYTF.

This clone appeared a single time. V gene TRBV6-1 combines with J gene TRBJ1-1, with 7 bases lining up with TRBD1. The CDR3 is made up of 15 amino acids. The germline gives CDR1 MNHNS, CDR2 SASEGT. V lost 4 bases and J lost 1; bases outside the gene matches: 6. The DNA of the CDR3 is TGTGCCAGCAGTGTAAGCAGGGGGACGAACACTGAAGCTTTCTTT. As protein: CASSVSRGTNTEAFF.

Here the CDR3 DNA reads TGTGCCAGCTCGGCTGGACAGGGCCTAGCTAACTATGGCTACACCTTC. Translated, it gives CASSAGQGLANYGYTF. The V call is TRBV18, the J call TRBJ1-2; 8 nucleotides line up with TRBD1. The germline V gene has CDR1 KGHSH and CDR2 LQKENI. This CDR3 is 16 amino acids long. V shed 6 bases and J 0 bases; nucleotides not matched to a gene: 9.

This clone has a handful of counts. This rearrangement joins TRBV20-1 to TRBJ1-2; 7 bases fit TRBD1. V dropped 6 bases and J dropped 8; count of bases not matched to a gene: 6. Germline V lookup: CDR1 DFQATT, CDR2 SNEGSKA (reference sequence). The CDR3 length is 11 residues. CDR3: CSAMGQRGYTF. In DNA form, the CDR3 reads TGCAGTGCGATGGGACAGCGCGGCTACACCTTC.

V is TRBV6-5 and J is TRBJ2-7, with D perhaps matching TRBD1 (6 bases). The CDR3 totals 13 residues. Germline CDR1 reads MNHEY; CDR2 reads SVGAGI. The V gene lost 6 bases and the J gene lost 5 bases, with 14 bases spanning the gap. CDR3 bases: TGTGCCAGCAGACCTCGGGACACCCACGAGCAGTACTTC. Amino acids: CASRPRDTHEQYF.

This sequence joins TRBV5-8 and TRBJ1-4; the D gene is possibly TRBD1 (6 bases). Germline-derived CDR1 and CDR2 are SGHTS and YDEGEE. The CDR3 consists of 14 residues. V was shortened by 0 bases and J by 7 bases, with 10 bases between the two germline ends. DNA of the CDR3: TGTGCCAGCAGCTTGGTGGGGGCGGGTGAAAAACTGTTTTTT. Translated: CASSLVGAGEKLFF.

V usage is TRBV7-3 and J usage is TRBJ2-3; 9 bases match TRBD1. V dropped 5 bases and J dropped 0; count of bases not matched to a gene: 3. Germline lookup yields CDR1 SGHTA and CDR2 FQGTGA. The CDR3 consists of 15 residues. This chain's CDR3 is CASSPGTGSTDTQYF. The CDR3 nucleotides read TGTGCCAGCAGCCCCGGGACAGGGAGCACAGATACGCAGTATTTT. The variable domain in full, with the rest retrieved from reference TRBV7-3 and TRBJ2-3, is GAGVSQTPSNKVTEKGKYVELRCDPISGHTALYWYRQSLGQGPEFLIYFQGTGAADDSGLPNDRFFAVRPEGSVSTLKIQRTERGDSAVYLCASSPGTGSTDTQYFGPGTRLTVL.

A few counts support this clone. The chain is built from TRBV5-1 and TRBJ2-1; 11 bases align to TRBD2. Germline V CDR1 and CDR2: SGHRS, YFSETQ. The ends lost 4 bases at V and 9 bases at J; junction bases unmatched: 6. CDR3 length: 14 residues. The chain's CDR3 is CASSPTSGGFEQFF. CDR3 DNA sequence: TGCGCCAGCAGCCCTACTAGCGGGGGCTTTGAGCAGTTCTTC.

The chain has TRBV2 and TRBJ2-6; 7 nucleotides agree with TRBD1. The CDR3 length is 11 residues. Trimming cost V 11 bases and J 7 bases; bases outside gene matches: 2. CDR1 is SNHLY, CDR2 FYNNEI, per germline. The CDR3 region is CARTGANVLTF. The CDR3, as DNA: TGTGCCCGGACAGGAGCCAACGTCCTGACTTTC.

This chain joins TRBV6-1 and TRBJ2-1; 8 bases align to TRBD2. In germline, CDR1 is MNHNS, CDR2 SASEGT. Losses at the gene ends were 2 bases for V and 3 bases for J; bases not matched to a gene: 0. This CDR3 contains 14 residues. CDR3 sequence reads: CASSELAGYNEQFF. CDR3 DNA sequence: TGTGCCAGCAGTGAACTAGCGGGCTACAATGAGCAGTTCTTC.

The rearrangement joins TRBV30 to TRBJ2-5, with TRBD2 matching over 8 bases. This CDR3 has 15 amino acids. Germline CDR1 reads GTSNPN; CDR2 reads SVGIG (reference sequence). V lost 0 bases to trimming and J lost 2 bases; unmatched junction nucleotides: 5. CDR3 residues: CAWSVFSGAQETQYF. The DNA for the CDR3 is TGTGCCTGGAGTGTTTTTAGCGGGGCTCAAGAGACCCAGTACTTC.

This sequence joins TRBV5-6 and TRBJ1-2; 10 nucleotides align to TRBD1. This CDR3 is built from 13 residues. The germline V gene has CDR1 SGHDT and CDR2 YYEEEE. The trim removed 4 bases at V and 8 bases at J, leaving 5 bases unmatched. CDR3 region: CASSLGTGEGYTF. CDR3 DNA sequence: TGTGCCAGCAGCCTAGGGACAGGGGAAGGCTACACCTTC.

The CDR3 region is CASSLTYQENTEAFF. CDR3 DNA sequence: TGTGCCAGCTCACTAACTTATCAGGAGAACACTGAAGCTTTCTTT. V usage is TRBV18 and J usage is TRBJ1-1; D gene ambiguous. Germline CDR1 is KGHSH and CDR2 is LQKENI. Trimming cost V 4 bases and J 1 base, with 13 bases left between them. The CDR3 runs 15 residues.

The CDR3 sequence: CASAGVNYGYTF. The DNA for the CDR3 is TGTGCCAGCGCGGGAGTAAACTATGGCTACACCTTC. The chain recombines TRBV19 with TRBJ1-2; D is undetermined. This CDR3 contains 12 residues. Trimming removed 9 bases from V and 2 bases from J, with 10 bases in between. In germline, CDR1 is LNHDA, CDR2 SQIVND (reference sequence).

With respect to this clone: One junction end does not reproduce the germline sequence, and a read error may be involved. The J gene is TRBJ2-3, the V gene TRBV10-2; 9 bases line up with TRBD1. Germline-derived CDR1 and CDR2 are WSHSY and SAAADI. The CDR3 runs to 11 residues. DNA for the CDR3: TGCGCCAGCAATATAGTCGGACAGGGGCATTTT. It is translated as CASNIVGQGHF.

V and J are TRBV21-1 and TRBJ2-7; the table's D gene call, TRBD1, was not cross checked with the DNA. TRBV21-1 is designated a pseudogene. This CDR3 contains 15 residues. CDR3 in DNA: TGTGCCAGCAGCAAAGGAGGGGGCCCCCCCTACGAGCAGTACTTC. Its protein is CASSKGGGPPYEQYF.

This clone was observed a handful of times. V is TRBV6-4 and J is TRBJ2-1, with D unclear. Germline CDR1 reads MRHNA; CDR2 reads SNTAGT. V lost 0 bases and J lost 0, with 6 bases in between. The CDR3 totals 15 residues. CDR3 in DNA: TGTGCCAGCAGTGACTCCCGCAGCTCCTACAATGAGCAGTTCTTC. It encodes CASSDSRSSYNEQFF.

The chain recombines TRBV6-5 with TRBJ2-6, with D hard to call. V lost 2 bases and J 2 bases, leaving 1 base between the germline ends. The length of the CDR3 is 13 residues. CDR1 and CDR2 (germline): MNHEY, SVGAGI. DNA of the CDR3: TGTGCCAGCAGTTACCCTGGGGCCAACGTCCTGACTTTC. Amino acid sequence: CASSYPGANVLTF.

The V call is TRBV28, the J call TRBJ1-4; D possibly corresponds to TRBD1 (6 bases). The germline CDR1 and CDR2 sequences are MDHEN and SYDVKM. The V and J ends lost 5 bases and 7 bases respectively, with 14 bases between them. CDR3 length equals 14 residues. In nucleotides, the CDR3 is TGTGCCAGCAGTAGGGGGGACGGACCTGAAAAACTGTTTTTT. This gives the protein CASSRGDGPEKLFF.

This clone was found once. V is TRBV25-1 and J is TRBJ2-1; either TRBD1 or TRBD2 may fit D (5 bases each). Germline CDR1 is MGHDK and CDR2 is SYGVNS. Trimming stripped 5 bases from V and 5 bases from J, with 13 bases between. The CDR3 is 14 residues long. CDR3 sequence: CASSPGTLNNEQFF. The CDR3, as DNA: TGTGCCAGCAGTCCAGGGACGTTAAACAATGAGCAGTTCTTC.

The chain carries TRBV2 and TRBJ1-1; D call uncertain. The germline V gene has CDR1 SNHLY and CDR2 FYNNEI. The length of the CDR3 is 15 residues. V lost 6 bases, J lost 2 bases, and 16 bases lay in between. This chain's CDR3 is CASRESGVGNTEAFF. In DNA, the CDR3 is TGTGCCAGCAGGGAGTCTGGGGTCGGAAACACTGAAGCTTTCTTT.

The chain has TRBV19 and TRBJ2-1; weak D call: TRBD1 (6 bases). Trimming took off 7 bases at V and 5 bases at J, with 21 bases between the two ends. The germline gives CDR1 LNHDA, CDR2 SQIVND (reference sequence). The CDR3 loop spans 16 amino acids. The CDR3 spells CASTATQGIGDNEQFF. The CDR3 DNA sequence: TGTGCCAGTACCGCGACCCAGGGGATAGGGGACAATGAGCAGTTCTTC.